This TCR beta chain is from a study of T cells after yellow fever vaccination. CDR1 is SGHAT, CDR2 FQNNGV, per germline. The length of the CDR3 is 14 residues. V lost 0 bases and J 2 bases, leaving 7 bases between the germline ends. The study's findings and limits: Sorted repertoires could include abundant contaminating clonotypes from bulk cells.

This clonotype showed up just a few times. The antigen remains undetermined. Template switching with 5'RACE generated the TCR cDNA and added a universal primer site and UMIs. TCRdb analysed the 5' RACE reads with MiXCR anew, one entry per CDR3 protein. This sample has tens of thousands of distinct CDR3 sequences, with 7.3% found just once. The material was CD8+ T cells sorted from PBMCs, obtained 10 to 11 days after the first yellow fever vaccination. J is TRBJ1-2 and V is TRBV11-2; D gene uncertain. This TCR was sampled from a man aged 18 to 29 who received the YFV17D yellow fever vaccine. The CDR3 is CASSLEARNYGYTF. DNA of the CDR3: TGTGCCAGCAGCTTAGAGGCCAGAAACTATGGCTACACCTTC. Full variable domain (remainder filled in from reference TRBV11-2 and TRBJ1-2): EAGVAQSPRYKIIEKRQSVAFWCNPISGHATLYWYQQILGQGPKLLIQFQNNGVVDDSQLPKDRFSAERLKGVDSTLKIQPAKLEDSAVYLCASSLEARNYGYTFGSGTRLTVV.